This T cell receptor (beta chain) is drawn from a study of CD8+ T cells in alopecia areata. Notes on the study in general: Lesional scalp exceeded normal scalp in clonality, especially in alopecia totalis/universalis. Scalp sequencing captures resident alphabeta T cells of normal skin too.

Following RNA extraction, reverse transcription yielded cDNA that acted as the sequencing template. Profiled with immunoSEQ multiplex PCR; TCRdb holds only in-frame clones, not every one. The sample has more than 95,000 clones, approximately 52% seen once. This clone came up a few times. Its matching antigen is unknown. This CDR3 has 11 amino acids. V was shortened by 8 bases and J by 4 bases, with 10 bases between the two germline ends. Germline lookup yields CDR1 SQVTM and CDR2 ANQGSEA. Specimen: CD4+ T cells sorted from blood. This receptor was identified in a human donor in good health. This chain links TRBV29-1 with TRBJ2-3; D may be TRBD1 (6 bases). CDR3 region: CSIRQADTQYF. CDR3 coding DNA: TGCAGCATTAGACAGGCAGATACGCAGTATTTT.